This T cell receptor (beta chain) derives from a study of OX40 agonist ivuxolimab in advanced cancers. CDR1 MGHDK and CDR2 SYGVNS come from the germline V gene. The CDR3 extends over 13 amino acids. V lost 4 bases and J lost 8, with 9 bases in between. This clone occurred a few times. Its antigen is not identified. The repertoire was sequenced with immunoSEQ multiplex PCR; TCRdb's copy has only in-frame clones and lacks some. The data contain some 45,000 clones, roughly 84% of them singletons. Study conclusions and caveats: People who partly responded at 0.1-3.0 mg/kg had some of the least clonal expansion seen. Averaging showed that CD8+ T cells had more expanded clones than CD4+ did.

Blood specimens came from baseline, cycle 4 day 1, and cycle 7 day 1. This specimen was CD4+ or CD8+ T cells sorted from blood, taken in a trial of the OX40 agonist ivuxolimab. V is TRBV25-1 and J is TRBJ1-6; no firm D call. The TCR sequence derives from an adult with an advanced solid tumor such as melanoma, head and neck, liver or kidney cancer. The DNA for the CDR3 is TGTGCCAGCAGTGGGACTGATTATTCACCCCTCCACTTT. As protein: CASSGTDYSPLHF.